This T cell receptor (beta chain) is from a study of cytomegalovirus exposure and HLA in healthy donors (dated by TCRdb to the late 2010s). Regarding the study in general: In an earlier analysis of 587 of the donors, 250 to 300 Gb of sequence data and approximately 100 million unique TCR beta sequences from about 190 million T cells were reported. The study was designed to test whether signatures of past pathogen exposure could be identified by cataloging public T cell receptors. The number of donors typed differed by locus, with about 620-630 for A, B, C, DRB1 and DQB1, around 500 for DQA1, approximately 580 for DPA1, and some 470 for DPB1. The study profiled the T cell repertoires of more than 500 subjects by immunosequencing and related them to cytomegalovirus serostatus. Across 300 to 500 genotyped donors of the cohort, an average of roughly 230,000 unique TCR beta nucleotide sequences per donor were sequenced, and approximately 17% of those sequences were non-productive. A later analysis re-analyzed previously published TCR beta repertoires from roughly 600 donors and added high-resolution HLA genotyping to study TCR occurrence patterns. To decide whether each TCR beta V gene segment behaved as functional or pseudogenic, an earlier analysis of some 540 of the donors relied on high-throughput TCR beta sequencing. In the later analysis, no new phenotypic data were used to find candidate immune exposures; instead, reliance was placed on TCR beta sequences and their occurrence across donors. An early release that covered about 640 HLA-typed donors contained approximately 290 gigabases of sequencing data and 75 million to 100 million unique TCR sequences. A later genetic analysis took genome-wide SNP genotypes for about 65% of the roughly 670 donors and used that subset as a discovery cohort. HLA typing covered class I and class II loci at four-digit resolution. To predict cytomegalovirus infection status, the study combined high-throughput TCR immunosequencing, statistical association of individual TCRs with disease status, and machine learning. A few DR-DQ haplotypes were treated as single units for association and clustering because of strong linkage in the cohort. Of the roughly 390 genotyped donors, roughly 76% were placed in the genetic ancestry cluster associated with self-reported Caucasian donors. Alongside the repertoire data, information on donor age, sex, ethnicity and CMV serostatus was compiled. Every discovery cohort repertoire had been produced on one sequencing platform. A separate validation cohort of over a hundred different subjects was used in addition to the roughly 720-subject first cohort. The paper as a whole reports these results and caveats: The authors suggested that the approach could potentially be generalized to other disease states and immunological phenotypes. In a later analysis, most CMV-associated TCR beta chains were found to appear HLA-restricted, with HLA associations seemingly driven largely by CMV exposure. The only immune exposure information available for the cohort was CMV serostatus. The classifier was reported to diagnose cytomegalovirus status with high specificity and sensitivity in both the original and validation cohorts. Around 16 rarely observed V segments, including chromosome 9 orphons, were excluded from the earlier analysis of about 600 of the donors because counts were too low. A further reported finding was that TCR beta sequences accurately predicted the HLA-A and HLA-B alleles for most subjects in the first cohort. V-gene and J-gene trimming of TCR beta chains was associated with a missense DCLRE1C variant in a later genetic analysis, and the association was replicated in an independent cohort. This cohort had only TCR beta chains sequenced, and the lack of alpha or paired-chain data limited which features could be detected. Strong co-occurrence of HLA alleles, especially DR and DQ, made assigning TCR associations to individual alleles difficult. In a later analysis, the rate of TCR association differed among HLA loci, with DRB1 alleles having the most associated TCRs and HLA-C alleles having the fewest. The presence/absence analyses assumed that sequencing depth was roughly uniform across donors, and that assumption may not be true. In the study, 150 to 200 TCR beta chains were listed as associated with cytomegalovirus. A later analysis associated 15,000 or so TCR beta sequences with specific HLA alleles at a false discovery rate of 0.05. A later analysis found that HLA-associated TCR beta chains were more clonally expanded and had lower generation probabilities than equally common non-associated chains. According to a later analysis, parvovirus B19, influenza, CMV and Epstein-Barr virus appeared linked to several top co-occurrence clusters. Because HLA typing was unavailable for some donors at each locus, only the typed subset was used in association tests. In an earlier analysis of around 600 of the donors, most TCR beta V segments appeared in productive rearrangements about 87% or about 30% of the time, broadly matching IMGT annotations. Because the 87-base-pair reads could not distinguish some IMGT-functional V segments, including TRBV6-2 and TRBV6-3, those segments were excluded. Correlated functional status among segregating V segments might be attributable to linkage disequilibrium, but an unknown experimental factor could not be ruled out. The sequencing pipeline was judged likely to have produced a cluster of highly shared sequence variants as a technical artifact. Three of the identified cytomegalovirus-associated TCR beta chains were confirmed in vitro to be specific for cytomegalovirus antigens. Compared with the roughly 700-donor mean, donors in an Asian-associated ancestry cluster had fewer N-insertions in productive TCRs, according to a later genetic analysis. Most TCR sequences were seen in very few donors, while some public TCRs were found in many individuals.

Libraries were made using the immunoSEQ multiplex PCR assay. For the multiplex PCR, a mixture combining 60 forward primers for TCR Vbeta segments and 13 reverse primers for TCR Jbeta segments was used. The CDR3 region of rearranged TCR beta genes was amplified from genomic DNA by a multiplex PCR assay. On the Illumina HiSeq System, the amplified TCR beta libraries were sequenced as 87-base-pair reads. Under the source paper's analysis protocol: A later analysis tallied approximately 87 million unique TCR beta chains across the 640 or so repertoires, and approximately 12 million of those chains were shared by two or more donors. Raw reads were error-corrected and collapsed into unique sequences by a nearest-neighbor algorithm in which closely related sequences were merged to remove PCR and sequencing errors. V, D and J gene segments were assigned by aligning CDR3 sequences to IMGT reference sequences. For a sequence to be retained, at least a six-nucleotide match to both a V gene segment and a J gene segment was required. Rearrangements were classified as productive when the CDR3 lacked stop codons and remained in frame with V and J, and all other rearrangements were classified as non-productive. Following IMGT convention, CDR3 was defined as the stretch from the second conserved V-encoded cysteine up to the conserved J-encoded phenylalanine. The earlier analysis of 450 to 750 of the donors excluded any sequence lacking an unambiguous match to a single V gene segment. In an earlier analysis of several hundred of the donors, V segments were called functional above 56.7% productive rearrangements and were called segregating when the between-donor standard deviation exceeded 5%. A statistical classification framework was built for diagnosing cytomegalovirus status from the catalog of TCR beta chain sequences. V and J gene assignment, in a later analysis, came from comparing TCR nucleotide sequences with IMGT/GENE-DB human TR gene sequences. Using the TCRdist pipeline, a later analysis assigned CDR3 sequences along with most-parsimonious VDJ recombination scenarios. In a later analysis, every TCR beta chain was defined by the combination of its CDR3 amino acid sequence and its V-gene family, and reads without a unique V-gene family were dropped. To address suspected cross-contamination and a sequencing artifact, a later analysis removed some 620 highly shared, low-generation-probability nucleotide sequences. A later analysis calculated a clonal expansion index for each public chain from normalized within-repertoire ranks of inferred template counts. In a later analysis, generation probabilities were computed with a VDJ recombination model fitted to out-of-frame rearrangements, and the resulting probabilities were checked against IGoR. In a later analysis, hypergeometric tests were used to score TCR-TCR, TCR-HLA and TCR-CMV co-occurrence, with a repertoire-size bias correction applied to TCR pairs. False discovery rates were estimated in a later analysis by permuting HLA or CMV assignments 20 times. In a later analysis, co-occurring TCRs were grouped with DBSCAN, and TCRdist sequence similarity was added when clustering was performed within HLA-allele-positive subsets. Repertoires with fewer than 30,000 or more than 120,000 public chains, plus five repertoires with anomalous nucleotide sharing, were excluded from co-occurrence clustering. As stored in TCRdb, this immuneACCESS dataset retains in-frame rearrangements with V and J assigned. A fraction of the clones does not appear; measured against another copy, unresolved V genes explain less than half of the discrepancy, and the remainder lacks a known reason. V, J and clone size derive from that table, while D and trimming were established from the DNA sequence. The sample table shows approximately 190,000 clones, and around 86% are seen once. The top ten clones comprise under 0.9% of the sample.

In total, roughly 670 healthy bone marrow donors made up the cohort. All cohort members were sampled while nominally healthy, although unrecorded immune exposures were likely present. The donor tested CMV seronegative, placing the donor among the 300 to 400 seronegative members of the cohort. A peripheral blood sample was collected from each donor, and TCR beta sequencing was performed on peripheral blood mononuclear cells. Genomic DNA was extracted from the blood cell samples with the Qiagen DNeasy Blood Extraction Kit. A remark on this clone: No antigen is known for it. No base qualities exist here, and no much larger clone lies one base off it.

CDR1 and CDR2 are read off the germline V gene as KGHSH and LQKENI. The CDR3 measures 13 amino acids from cysteine to phenylalanine. Only CDR3 DNA remains: 39 bases, in frame from the first base. The germline ends are 8 bases apart after V is trimmed by 2 bases and J by 7 bases. Here the chain combines TRBV18 and TRBJ2-2, with an unclear D gene assignment. Sequenced sample: PBMCs. The sequence came from a woman younger than 35 in good health and CMV-seronegative. The CDR3 sequence is CASSPTVDGELFF. The sequenced DNA: TGTGCCAGCTCACCAACGGTCGACGGGGAGCTGTTTTTT.